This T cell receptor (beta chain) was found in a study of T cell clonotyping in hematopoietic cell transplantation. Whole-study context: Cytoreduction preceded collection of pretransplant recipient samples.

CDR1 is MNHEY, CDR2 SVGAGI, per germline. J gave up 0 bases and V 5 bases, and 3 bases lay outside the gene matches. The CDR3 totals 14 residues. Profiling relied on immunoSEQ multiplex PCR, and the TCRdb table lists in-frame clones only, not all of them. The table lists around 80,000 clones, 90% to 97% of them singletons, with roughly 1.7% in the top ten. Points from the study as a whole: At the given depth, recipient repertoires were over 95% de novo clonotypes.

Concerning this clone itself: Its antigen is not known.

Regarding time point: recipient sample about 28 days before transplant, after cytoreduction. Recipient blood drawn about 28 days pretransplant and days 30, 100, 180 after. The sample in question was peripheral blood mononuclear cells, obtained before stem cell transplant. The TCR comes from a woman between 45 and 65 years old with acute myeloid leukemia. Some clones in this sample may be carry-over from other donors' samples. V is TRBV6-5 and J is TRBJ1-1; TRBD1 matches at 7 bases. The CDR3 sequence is CASSVDRVNTEAFF. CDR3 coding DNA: TGTGCCAGCAGTGTCGACAGGGTGAACACTGAAGCTTTCTTT.